Listed below are T cell receptor beta chains from one sample, sequenced in a study of shared clonotypes between healthy human individuals. Measured with immunoSEQ multiplex PCR; TCRdb has only the in-frame clones, and not every one. The data contain 330,000 or so clones, around 74% of them seen just once; the ten biggest clones take up about a tenth. Sequencing used memory CD4+ T cells sorted from blood. Receptors were obtained from a man aged 25-40 years in good health. CDR3s include the opening cysteine and the closing phenylalanine or tryptophan. Not every row has a clone size; where given, it reads once, few, many or a size class.

CDR3 | size | length | V
CAISEGGANVLTF | NA | 13 | TRBV10-3
CASSLTGSSYEQYF | NA | 14 | TRBV5-6
CASNDIGELFF | NA | 11 | TRBV19
CASRATGNQPQHF | many | 13 | TRBV6-1
CASSQVGQGRGWGTEAFF | NA | 18 | TRBV4-2
CASGSQGRFSDTQYF | few | 15 | TRBV9
CASSVDRGRTEAFF | NA | 14 | TRBV27
CASSERKRDYSTDTQYF | NA | 17 | TRBV2
CASSDRGGEETQYF | NA | 14 | TRBV2
CASSIKGPSNTGELFF | NA | 16 | TRBV19
CASSRGQGANTGELFF | NA | 16 | TRBV5-1
CASSEEGLGVSELFF | NA | 15 | TRBV2
CASSIDSLYNEQFF | NA | 14 | TRBV19
CASSSGLAGGDTQYF | once | 15 | TRBV7-3
CASSLGQGPVQPQHF | many | 15 | TRBV2
CASKRDRALGYGYTF | NA | 15 | TRBV2
CASADRGTGELFF | NA | 13 | TRBV10-2
CASSVGVTGGLYNEQFF | few | 17 | TRBV9